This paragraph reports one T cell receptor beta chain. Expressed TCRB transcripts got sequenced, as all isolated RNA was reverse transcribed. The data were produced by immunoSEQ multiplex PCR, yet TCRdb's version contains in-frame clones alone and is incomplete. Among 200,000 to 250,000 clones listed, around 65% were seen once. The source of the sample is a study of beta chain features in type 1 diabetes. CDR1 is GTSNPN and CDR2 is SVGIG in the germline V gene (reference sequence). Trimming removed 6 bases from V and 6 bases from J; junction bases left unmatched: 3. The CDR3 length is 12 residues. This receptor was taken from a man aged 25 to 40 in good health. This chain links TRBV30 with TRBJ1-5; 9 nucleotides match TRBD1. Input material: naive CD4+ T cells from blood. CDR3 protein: CACGTGFQPQHF. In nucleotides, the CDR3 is TGTGCCTGTGGGACAGGGTTTCAGCCCCAGCATTTT.